The 30 T cell receptor beta chains below all came from one sample that was sequenced in a study of cytomegalovirus exposure and HLA in healthy donors. It was with 60 Vbeta and 13 Jbeta primers that the PCR ran. Profiling relied on immunoSEQ multiplex PCR, and the TCRdb table lists in-frame clones only, not all of them. The sample has fewer than 40,000 clones; 75% to 85% are singletons. The sequenced sample consisted of PBMCs. The source is a woman between 18 and 29 years old in good health and CMV-seronegative.

The chain recombines TRBV20-1 with TRBJ2-5, with TRBD1 matching over 10 bases. With 6 bases clipped from V and 7 bases from J, the junction kept 2 bases outside the gene matches. This CDR3 contains 11 residues. Per the germline V gene, CDR1 is DFQATT and CDR2 is SNEGSKA (reference sequence). Here the CDR3 reads CSAWTGGTQYF. The CDR3 bases are TGCAGTGCCTGGACAGGGGGGACCCAGTACTTC.

The chain has TRBV27 and TRBJ1-3; a possible D gene is TRBD1 (5 bases). The CDR3 extends over 15 amino acids. Germline CDR1 is MNHEY and CDR2 is SMNVEV (reference sequence). V lost 5 bases and J 2 bases, leaving 13 bases between the germline ends. CDR3 amino acids: CASSQSGTTGNTIYF. The CDR3 nucleotides read TGTGCCAGCAGTCAATCCGGGACTACTGGAAACACCATATATTTT.

This chain connects TRBV4-2 to TRBJ2-2; 7 nucleotides match TRBD2. This CDR3 is built from 15 residues. The ends lost 9 bases at V and 1 base at J; junction bases unmatched: 8. Germline V gives CDR1 LGHNA, CDR2 YNFKEQ. This chain's CDR3 is CARIGGGGNTGELFF. The CDR3 nucleotides are TGTGCCAGGATTGGGGGGGGTGGGAACACCGGGGAGCTGTTTTTT.

The chain uses TRBV5-5 and TRBJ2-7; perhaps TRBD1 as D (5 bases). Per germline, CDR1 SGHKS and CDR2 YYEKEE (reference sequence). Trimming shortened V by 6 bases and J by 2 bases, and 12 bases separated the two germline ends. The CDR3 has 13 amino acids. The CDR3, as DNA: TGTGCCAGCAAGTTGACAGACACCTACGAGCAGTACTTC. This sequence encodes CASKLTDTYEQYF.

This chain connects TRBV29-1 to TRBJ2-3; D is perhaps TRBD1 (5 bases). CDR1 and CDR2 from the germline V gene are SQVTM and ANQGSEA. Trimming took off 5 bases at V and 0 bases at J, with 15 bases between the two ends. CDR3 size: 15 residues. This CDR3 is CSVLGQMTSTDTQYF. Written as DNA, the CDR3 is TGCAGCGTTCTCGGACAAATGACTAGCACAGATACGCAGTATTTT.

V gene TRBV11-2 combines with J gene TRBJ2-4; 16 bases match TRBD2. This CDR3 has 19 amino acids. J was trimmed by 0 bases and V by 5 bases; bases with no gene match: 7. Germline V gene data show CDR1 as SGHAT and CDR2 as FQNNGV. CDR3 in amino acids: CASSPGLAGGDLAKNIQYF. As DNA, the CDR3 is TGTGCCAGCAGCCCGGGACTAGCGGGAGGGGATCTAGCCAAAAACATTCAGTACTTC.

The rearrangement uses TRBV7-2 and TRBJ1-3, with a weak D call TRBD1 (5 bases). In germline, CDR1 is SGHTA, CDR2 FQGNSA. Trimming took 2 bases from V and 0 from J, leaving 14 bases between them. The CDR3 spans 17 residues. CDR3 DNA: TGTGCCAGCAGCTTACTTTCAGGGTCCACCTCTGGAAACACCATATATTTT. Amino acids: CASSLLSGSTSGNTIYF.

This clone was detected only a few times. This chain joins TRBV4-2 and TRBJ2-7; 7 bases map to TRBD2. The junction had 1 base not matched to a gene; V was cut back by 4 bases and J by 4 bases. The V gene's germline CDR1 is LGHNA and CDR2 YNFKEQ. The CDR3 runs to 12 residues. CDR3 coding DNA: TGTGCCAGCAGCCCGGGACTATACGAGCAGTACTTC. It is translated as CASSPGLYEQYF.

The V call is TRBV6-4, the J call TRBJ1-2; a possible D gene is TRBD1 (6 bases). V was clipped by 0 bases and J by 6 bases, with 17 bases between them. The germline V gene has CDR1 MRHNA and CDR2 SNTAGT. This CDR3 region has 16 residues. For the CDR3, the DNA is TGTGCCAGCAGTGACTCGCTAGAACAGGGTTATGATGGCTACACCTTC. It is translated as CASSDSLEQGYDGYTF.

CDR3 protein: CASSFYRTGGYNEQFF. DNA for the CDR3: TGTGCCAGCAGCTTCTACCGGACTGGCGGATACAATGAGCAGTTCTTC. The rearrangement uses TRBV5-6 and TRBJ2-1; tentative D call: TRBD2 (5 bases). Germline V gene lookup returns CDR1 SGHDT and CDR2 YYEEEE. The V end lost 2 bases, the J end lost 4 bases, and 16 bases lay between the germline ends. This CDR3 contains 16 residues.

The CDR3 DNA reads as TGTGCCAGCAGCTTAAGAGACAGGGGCACTGAAGCTTTCTTT. It yields the protein CASSLRDRGTEAFF. V usage is TRBV7-9 and J usage is TRBJ1-1, with 8 bases lining up with TRBD1. J lost 4 bases, V lost 2 bases, and 3 bases had no gene match. This CDR3 contains 14 residues. Germline V gives CDR1 SEHNR, CDR2 FQNEAQ (reference sequence).

The chain links TRBV28 to TRBJ1-2, with 9 positions matching TRBD1. After removal of 6 bases from V and 0 bases from J, the junction contained 14 bases not matched to a gene. The CDR3 length is 18 residues. Germline-derived CDR1 and CDR2 are MDHEN and SYDVKM. CDR3: CASSLRGLDRGSNYGYTF. The DNA of the CDR3 is TGTGCCAGCAGCCTTCGAGGATTGGACAGGGGATCTAACTATGGCTACACCTTC.

The chain couples TRBV5-1 to TRBJ2-2; TRBD1 matches at 8 bases. CDR1 is SGHRS and CDR2 is YFSETQ in the germline V gene. CDR3 length equals 14 residues. The junction had 5 bases not matched to a gene; V was cut back by 4 bases and J by 6 bases. For the CDR3, the DNA is TGCGCCAGCAGCCCAGTACAGGGGGCCGGGGAGCTGTTTTTT. This codes for CASSPVQGAGELFF.

This clone came up once. The chain joins TRBV5-1 to TRBJ2-1; 7 bases are a match to TRBD1. Trimming took 3 bases from V and 4 from J; bases not matched to a gene: 16. The CDR3 has 18 residues. Per germline, CDR1 SGHRS and CDR2 YFSETQ. The CDR3: CASSSSTTGETPYNEQFF. The CDR3 DNA follows: TGCGCCAGCAGCTCCAGTACAACAGGGGAAACACCTTACAATGAGCAGTTCTTC. The full variable domain, its missing parts supplied by reference TRBV5-1 and TRBJ2-1, is KAGVTQTPRYLIKTRGQQVTLSCSPISGHRSVSWYQQTPGQGLQFLFEYFSETQRNKGNFPGRFSGRQFSNSRSEMNVSTLELGDSALYLCASSSSTTGETPYNEQFFGPGTRLTVL.

The chain uses TRBV27 and TRBJ2-1; D unresolved. The germline V gene has CDR1 MNHEY and CDR2 SMNVEV (reference sequence). The V end was cut by 6 bases, the J end by 3 bases, with 18 bases between. The CDR3 runs 16 residues. This chain's CDR3 is CASRAAKTGNYNEQFF. CDR3 in DNA: TGTGCCAGCAGGGCGGCGAAGACTGGAAACTACAATGAGCAGTTCTTC.

V and J are TRBV27 and TRBJ2-5; 9 nucleotides align to TRBD2. The J call is doubtful: the DNA matches TRBJ2-7 better. The CDR3 consists of 15 residues. Germline CDR1 MNHEY, CDR2 SMNVEV (reference sequence). The CDR3 loop is CASMGRASGINEQYF. The CDR3 DNA reads as TGTGCCAGCATGGGGAGGGCTAGCGGGATCAACGAGCAGTACTTC.

This clone appeared a few times. The chain couples TRBV5-1 to TRBJ2-3, with D possibly matching TRBD2 (6 bases). CDR3 length equals 16 residues. Looked up from germline, CDR1 is SGHRS and CDR2 is YFSETQ. The V gene lost 4 bases and the J gene lost 0 bases, with 15 bases spanning the gap. CDR3 amino acids: CASSLLSGTSTDTQYF. The CDR3 nucleotides are TGCGCCAGCAGCCTCCTTAGCGGAACTAGCACAGATACGCAGTATTTT.

The chain recombines TRBV4-3 with TRBJ2-7; 11 bases align to TRBD1. After removal of 5 bases from V and 2 bases from J, the junction contained 5 bases not matched to a gene. Germline lookup yields CDR1 LGHNA and CDR2 YSLEER. The CDR3 is 15 residues long. CDR3 sequence reads: CASSSSDRGPYEQYF. As DNA, the CDR3 is TGCGCCAGCAGCTCCTCGGACAGGGGGCCCTACGAGCAGTACTTC.

The chain has TRBV27 and TRBJ2-1; TRBD2 matches 7 bases. J lost 4 bases, V lost 4 bases, and 7 bases had no gene match. The CDR3 runs 15 residues. The germline V gene has CDR1 MNHEY and CDR2 SMNVEV (reference sequence). CDR3 in amino acids: CASSWGSGRYNEQFF. CDR3 nucleotides: TGTGCCAGCAGTTGGGGTAGCGGGCGTTACAATGAGCAGTTCTTC.

This clone was seen just once. J is TRBJ1-1 and V is TRBV7-3; 8 positions agree with TRBD1. Germline V gene lookup returns CDR1 SGHTA and CDR2 FQGTGA. Trimming cost V 5 bases and J 6 bases; bases outside gene matches: 8. This CDR3 spans 14 amino acids. Here the CDR3 DNA reads TGTGCCAGCAGCACTGGACAGGGCACCGCTGAAGCTTTCTTT. Its translation is CASSTGQGTAEAFF. Complete variable domain (other parts from reference TRBV7-3 and TRBJ1-1): GAGVSQTPSNKVTEKGKYVELRCDPISGHTALYWYRQSLGQGPEFLIYFQGTGAADDSGLPNDRFFAVRPEGSVSTLKIQRTERGDSAVYLCASSTGQGTAEAFFGQGTRLTVV.

The gene calls are TRBV19 and TRBJ2-2; TRBD1 matches 11 bases. The CDR3 length is 14 residues. Trimming removed 7 bases from V and 4 bases from J; junction bases left unmatched: 2. Germline V CDR1 and CDR2: LNHDA, SQIVND (reference sequence). CDR3 DNA sequence: TGTGCCAGTATTGGGACAGGGGGCACCGGGGAGCTGTTTTTT. Its protein is CASIGTGGTGELFF. The complete variable domain, with remaining parts taken from reference TRBV19 and TRBJ2-2, reads DGGITQSPKYLFRKEGQNVTLSCEQNLNHDAMYWYRQDPGQGLRLIYYSQIVNDFQKGDIAEGYSVSREKKESFPLTVTSAQKNPTAFYLCASIGTGGTGELFFGEGSRLTVL.

V is TRBV25-1 and J is TRBJ2-7; 9 nucleotides line up with TRBD1. Germline V CDR1 and CDR2: MGHDK, SYGVNS. Losses at the gene ends were 5 bases for V and 3 bases for J; bases not matched to a gene: 8. CDR3 length: 15 residues. CDR3 residues: CASSPRGTGNYEQYF. CDR3 sequence (DNA): TGTGCCAGCAGTCCCCGTGGGACAGGGAACTACGAGCAGTACTTC.

V gene TRBV7-8 combines with J gene TRBJ2-5, with 10 bases identical to TRBD1. The germline V gene encodes CDR1 SGHVS and CDR2 FQNEAQ. The CDR3 totals 15 residues. V trimming: 2 bases; J trimming: 4 bases; junction bases outside the gene matches: 4. CDR3 sequence reads: CASSLRDRGGETQYF. Here the CDR3 DNA reads TGTGCCAGCAGCTTACGGGACAGGGGTGGAGAGACCCAGTACTTC.

The chain employs TRBV25-1 and TRBJ2-5, with D perhaps TRBD1 (6 bases). Germline CDR1 is MGHDK and CDR2 is SYGVNS. This CDR3 has 14 residues. Trimming removed 6 bases at V and 2 bases at J, with 13 bases between. The CDR3 protein is CASSVGQIQETQYF. The CDR3 region has the DNA TGTGCCAGCAGCGTAGGACAGATTCAAGAGACCCAGTACTTC.

The chain joins TRBV11-3 to TRBJ1-1; 8 nucleotides align to TRBD1. The V and J ends lost 5 bases and 4 bases, in that order; junction bases with no gene match: 3. The CDR3 sequence is 13 residues long. Germline CDR1 and CDR2: SGHNT and YENEEA. CDR3: CASSPTGVTEAFF. CDR3 sequence (DNA): TGTGCCAGCAGCCCGACAGGGGTCACTGAAGCTTTCTTT.

The V and J genes are TRBV19 and TRBJ1-1; D may be TRBD1 (5 bases). Trimming shortened V by 3 bases and J by 7 bases, and 12 bases separated the two germline ends. Germline CDR1 reads LNHDA; CDR2 reads SQIVND (reference sequence). CDR3 size: 13 residues. CDR3 amino acids: CASSIDSYREAFF. In DNA, the CDR3 is TGTGCCAGTAGTATCGACAGCTACCGTGAAGCTTTCTTT.

V usage is TRBV6-1 and J usage is TRBJ1-3; D unclear. Germline V CDR1 and CDR2: MNHNS, SASEGT. Trimming cost V 2 bases and J 0 bases, with 11 bases left between them. The CDR3 covers 16 residues. CDR3 in amino acids: CASSELVPSSGNTIYF. The CDR3 DNA reads TGTGCCAGCAGTGAACTGGTCCCGAGCTCTGGAAACACCATATATTTT.

The V call is TRBV13, the J call TRBJ2-7; weak D call: TRBD1 (5 bases). The CDR3 consists of 15 residues. Per the germline V gene, CDR1 is PRHDT and CDR2 is FYEKMQ (reference sequence). Trimming stripped 0 bases from V and 7 bases from J, with 16 bases between. CDR3 region: CASSLGHRSPPEQYF. CDR3 coding DNA: TGTGCCAGCAGCTTAGGCCACAGGTCCCCTCCAGAGCAGTACTTC.

CDR3 region: CASSDSTDTGELFF. The CDR3 coding sequence is TGTGCCAGCAGTGACTCTACGGACACCGGGGAGCTGTTTTTT. The gene calls are TRBV6-4 and TRBJ2-2; no clear D. The CDR3 consists of 14 residues. CDR1 MRHNA and CDR2 SNTAGT come from the germline V gene. V lost 0 bases and J lost 3, with 5 bases in between.

About this clone: At one end, the junction sequence differs from germline, possibly due to a read error. This chain links TRBV4-2 with TRBJ1-5, with 7 bases fitting TRBD1. Germline V lookup: CDR1 LGHNA, CDR2 YNFKEQ. This CDR3 has 16 residues. The CDR3, as DNA: TGTGCCAGCAGCCAAGCCTGGGACAGAGACAATCAGCCCCAGAATTTT. Its translation is CASSQAWDRDNQPQNF.